The 21 T cell receptor beta chains below come from one sample, sequenced in a study of blood T cell repertoires in COVID-19. Sequenced by immunoSEQ multiplex PCR; TCRdb stores in-frame clones only, minus some. Of some 100,000 clones in the sample, roughly 92% were seen once. The specimen sequenced was peripheral blood. Source of these receptors: a man between 70 and 80 years old with acute or convalescent COVID-19.

The gene calls are TRBV5-1 and TRBJ1-4, with D unclear. Germline-derived CDR1 and CDR2 are SGHRS and YFSETQ. V was pared by 0 bases and J by 5 bases, with 8 bases between. The CDR3 spans 14 residues. This chain's CDR3 is CASSLASGNEKLFF. The DNA for the CDR3 is TGCGCCAGCAGCTTGGCGTCCGGGAATGAAAAACTGTTTTTT.

The chain links TRBV12-3 or TRBV12-4 to TRBJ2-5, with D uncertain. This CDR3 comprises 11 residues. The ends were cut back, 6 bases at V and 5 bases at J, with 7 bases in the middle. CDR3 sequence (DNA): TGTGCCAGCAGCTCGAGGGAGACCCAGTACTTC. Residues: CASSSRETQYF.

J is TRBJ1-5 and V is TRBV5-5; D not certain. The CDR3 extends over 14 amino acids. Germline V gene sequence: CDR1 SGHKS, CDR2 YYEKEE (reference sequence). Trimming pared 0 bases from V and 5 bases from J, leaving 9 bases between. The CDR3: CASSLGRPDQPQHF. The CDR3 nucleotides read TGTGCCAGCAGCTTGGGGCGGCCAGATCAGCCCCAGCATTTT.

DNA for the CDR3: TGTGCCAGTAGTCCCTCCCGACTAGCGGGGGGGCGGGCAGATACGCAGTATTTT. Protein sequence: CASSPSRLAGGRADTQYF. V and J are TRBV19 and TRBJ2-3, with 14 bases matching TRBD2. The V gene's germline CDR1 is LNHDA and CDR2 SQIVND (reference sequence). V was clipped by 5 bases and J by 4 bases; unmatched bases: 11. The CDR3 covers 18 residues. Complete variable domain (other parts from reference TRBV19 and TRBJ2-3): DGGITQSPKYLFRKEGQNVTLSCEQNLNHDAMYWYRQDPGQGLRLIYYSQIVNDFQKGDIAEGYSVSREKKESFPLTVTSAQKNPTAFYLCASSPSRLAGGRADTQYFGPGTRLTVL.

The chain links TRBV19 to TRBJ1-1, with D possibly matching TRBD1 (6 bases). This CDR3 is built from 13 residues. Looked up from germline, CDR1 is LNHDA and CDR2 is SQIVND (reference sequence). The ends were cut back, 4 bases at V and 4 bases at J, with 10 bases in the middle. This CDR3 reads CASSTQGITEAFF. The CDR3 nucleotides are TGTGCCAGTAGTACTCAGGGGATCACTGAAGCTTTCTTT.

The rearrangement uses TRBV5-1 and TRBJ1-3; 7 nucleotides line up with TRBD1. The V gene end was trimmed by 4 bases and the J gene end by 0 bases; junction bases not matched to a gene: 13. This CDR3 is built from 18 residues. Germline loops: CDR1 SGHRS, CDR2 YFSETQ. CDR3 in amino acids: CASSLLVPGGSSGNTIYF. As DNA, the CDR3 is TGCGCCAGCAGCCTTTTGGTACCAGGGGGGAGCTCTGGAAACACCATATATTTT.

The count of this clone is one. The V and J genes are TRBV4-1 and TRBJ2-4; maybe TRBD1 (6 bases). CDR1 is MGHRA and CDR2 is YSYEKL in the germline V gene. The CDR3 length is 17 residues. V lost 3 bases to trimming and J lost 8 bases, with 23 bases between them. The CDR3 region is CASSQTSPLGAQYIQYF. CDR3 DNA: TGCGCCAGCAGCCAGACGTCCCCCCTGGGGGCGCAATACATTCAGTACTTC.

The chain uses TRBV2 and TRBJ1-1; D is perhaps TRBD1 (5 bases). Trimming removed 6 bases from V and 5 bases from J, with 13 bases in between. This CDR3 comprises 13 residues. Germline V lookup: CDR1 SNHLY, CDR2 FYNNEI. CDR3 in amino acids: CASRFTGPTEAFF. CDR3 in DNA: TGTGCCAGCAGATTCACAGGCCCAACTGAAGCTTTCTTT.

The V and J genes are TRBV28 and TRBJ1-5; 8 nucleotides line up with TRBD1. The germline CDR1 and CDR2 sequences are MDHEN and SYDVKM. V shed 6 bases, J shed 6 bases, and the junction held 7 bases outside the gene matches. The CDR3 spans 14 residues. CDR3 loop: CASRAGQAGQPQHF. Written as DNA, the CDR3 is TGTGCCAGCAGGGCGGGACAGGCGGGTCAGCCCCAGCATTTT.

This clone was counted between two and nine times. The rearrangement joins TRBV5-5 to TRBJ2-7; 7 positions match TRBD1. The CDR3 sequence is 13 residues long. Trimming took 6 bases from V and 2 from J; bases not matched to a gene: 5. Germline CDR1 and CDR2: SGHKS and YYEKEE (reference sequence). This CDR3 is CASNLGQTYEQYF. CDR3 coding DNA: TGTGCCAGCAATCTGGGACAGACCTACGAGCAGTACTTC.

The chain links TRBV9 to TRBJ1-6; unclear D gene. This CDR3 is 15 amino acids long. V gave up 3 bases and J gave up 3 bases, with 10 bases separating them. CDR1 is SGDLS, CDR2 YYNGEE, per germline. The DNA of the CDR3 is TGTGCCAGCAGCGAGGCAGGACTCTATAATTCACCCCTCCACTTT. Amino acid sequence: CASSEAGLYNSPLHF.

The rearrangement links TRBV27 to TRBJ2-7, with D perhaps matching TRBD1 (5 bases). V lost 5 bases and J lost 1, with 12 bases in between. In germline, CDR1 is MNHEY, CDR2 SMNVEV (reference sequence). The CDR3 extends over 14 amino acids. CDR3 residues: CASSPVQVSYEQYF. CDR3 nucleotide sequence: TGTGCCAGCAGTCCTGTACAGGTTTCCTACGAGCAGTACTTC.

The chain uses TRBV7-9 and TRBJ1-5; 9 bases line up with TRBD1. The germline V gene has CDR1 SEHNR and CDR2 FQNEAQ (reference sequence). Trimming at V came to 1 base and at J to 10 bases, leaving 2 bases not matched to a gene. The CDR3 extends over 13 amino acids. The CDR3 loop is CASSLGQGDPQHF. CDR3 bases: TGTGCCAGCAGCTTAGGACAGGGGGATCCCCAGCATTTT.

This clone was recorded once. The J gene is TRBJ2-5, the V gene TRBV3-1 (or the pseudogene TRBV3-2), with a possible D match to TRBD2 (5 bases). The CDR3 runs 14 residues. Trimming shortened V by 6 bases and J by 4 bases, and 15 bases separated the two germline ends. Germline loops: CDR1 LGHDT, CDR2 YNNKEL (reference sequence). CDR3: CASRRRVGVETQYF. The CDR3 bases are TGTGCCAGCAGACGTAGGGTCGGGGTAGAGACCCAGTACTTC.

V is TRBV5-1 and J is TRBJ2-1; no firm D call. This CDR3 spans 13 amino acids. The germline V and J ends were trimmed by 4 bases and 7 bases, with 12 bases remaining between them. Germline V gene sequence: CDR1 SGHRS, CDR2 YFSETQ. The DNA of the CDR3 is TGCGCCAGCAGCCCGGCGGCGCCAAATGAGCAGTTCTTC. Translation: CASSPAAPNEQFF.

The J gene is TRBJ1-1, the V gene TRBV5-8; 8 bases line up with TRBD1. CDR1 is SGHTS, CDR2 YDEGEE, per germline. The CDR3 is 16 residues long. V shed 2 bases, J shed 1 base, and the junction held 7 bases outside the gene matches. The CDR3 DNA is TGTGCCAGCAGCTTCCAGGGGGCCCGGTGGAACACTGAAGCTTTCTTT. This codes for CASSFQGARWNTEAFF. The full variable domain, rest sourced from reference TRBV5-8 and TRBJ1-1, is EAGVTQSPTHLIKTRGQQATLRCSPISGHTSVYWYQQALGLGLQFLLWYDEGEERNRGNFPPRFSGRQFPNYSSELNVNALELEDSALYLCASSFQGARWNTEAFFGQGTRLTVV.

This clone was counted only a few times. The genes are TRBV27 and TRBJ1-2; 7 nucleotides match TRBD1. The CDR3 spans 13 residues. With V trimmed by 4 bases and J by 10 bases, 9 bases remained unmatched. Germline loops: CDR1 MNHEY, CDR2 SMNVEV (reference sequence). Here the CDR3 DNA reads TGTGCCAGCAGTTCCTACGACAGGGAAGCCTACACCTTC. Protein product: CASSSYDREAYTF.

The V gene is TRBV24-1, the J gene TRBJ2-5; 7 positions agree with TRBD1. Germline CDR1 is KGHDR and CDR2 is SFDVKD. Losses at the gene ends were 4 bases for V and 3 bases for J; bases not matched to a gene: 7. The CDR3 has 15 residues. The CDR3 coding sequence is TGTGCCACCAGTGAAAACAGGGGTTTGAAAGAGACCCAGTACTTC. Its protein is CATSENRGLKETQYF.

The chain combines TRBV5-1 with TRBJ2-3; D not resolved. Looked up from germline, CDR1 is SGHRS and CDR2 is YFSETQ. The ends were cut back, 3 bases at V and 2 bases at J, with 4 bases in the middle. The CDR3 has 12 amino acids. The CDR3 DNA is TGCGCCAGCAGCTCTTACACAGATACGCAGTATTTT. It codes for CASSSYTDTQYF. The variable domain in full, with the rest retrieved from reference TRBV5-1 and TRBJ2-3, is KAGVTQTPRYLIKTRGQQVTLSCSPISGHRSVSWYQQTPGQGLQFLFEYFSETQRNKGNFPGRFSGRQFSNSRSEMNVSTLELGDSALYLCASSSYTDTQYFGPGTRLTVL.

The V call is TRBV4-3, the J call TRBJ2-1; 9 bases are a match to TRBD2. The junction had 13 bases not matched to a gene; V was cut back by 0 bases and J by 4 bases. CDR3 length: 19 amino acids. The germline V gene encodes CDR1 LGHNA and CDR2 YSLEER. Written as DNA, the CDR3 is TGCGCCAGCAGCCAAGACTCCCTCGGGGAAGCGGGAGGTTACAATGAGCAGTTCTTC. It encodes CASSQDSLGEAGGYNEQFF.

The V and J genes are TRBV4-1 and TRBJ1-1; weak D call: TRBD1 (5 bases). The CDR3 spans 18 residues. The V gene's germline CDR1 is MGHRA and CDR2 YSYEKL. Trimming pared 4 bases from V and 1 base from J, leaving 22 bases between. The CDR3 nucleotides are TGCGCCAGCAGCCCGGGACTCCTAACAAGGGTCCCGAACACTGAAGCTTTCTTT. Protein sequence: CASSPGLLTRVPNTEAFF.